These 11 T cell receptor beta chains share one sample of origin, sequenced in a study of T-cell memory formation after mild COVID-19. TCRdb reprocessed the 5' RACE reads via MiXCR and lists one record per CDR3 protein. Found here are about 340,000 distinct CDR3 sequences, around 14% of them singletons; the top ten hold about 22%. Sequenced sample: PBMCs or a T cell subset sorted from them (not recorded which). Every receptor here comes from a man younger than 35 who had mild COVID-19 (a few samples of this study predate the infection). Cell type and time point are not known.

This clonotype came up a few times. The chain uses TRBV27 and TRBJ2-5, with D unresolved. The CDR3 length is 14 residues. Germline lookup yields CDR1 MNHEY and CDR2 SMNVEV (reference sequence). The V gene lost 3 bases and the J gene lost 5 bases, with 13 bases spanning the gap. CDR3 residues: CASSFDPYSETQYF. DNA for the CDR3: TGTGCCAGCAGTTTTGACCCTTACTCCGAGACCCAGTACTTC.

In its sample, this clonotype was seen a few times. The chain links TRBV11-2 to TRBJ1-1, with no clear D. Trimming stripped 6 bases from V and 3 bases from J, with 20 bases between. Germline loops: CDR1 SGHAT, CDR2 FQNNGV. The CDR3 covers 16 residues. The CDR3 protein is CASSLRASGRDTEAFF. CDR3 bases: TGTGCCAGCAGTCTCCGAGCTAGCGGCAGAGACACTGAAGCTTTCTTT.

The rearrangement links TRBV11-1 to TRBJ1-2; 9 bases match TRBD1. CDR3 size: 14 residues. V lost 5 bases and J lost 2; bases outside the gene matches: 3. The V gene's germline CDR1 is SGHAT and CDR2 FQDESV (reference sequence). The CDR3 here is CASSADRGNYGYTF. The CDR3 DNA follows: TGTGCCAGCAGCGCGGACAGGGGAAACTATGGCTACACCTTC.

In this sample, this clonotype turned up a few times. The rearrangement uses TRBV30 and TRBJ2-7; D is undetermined. The germline V gene encodes CDR1 GTSNPN and CDR2 SVGIG (reference sequence). CDR3 length: 11 residues. V gave up 0 bases and J gave up 6 bases, with 6 bases separating them. CDR3 nucleotide sequence: TGTGCCTGGAGTGTACTCGGCGAGCAGTACTTC. Translation gives CAWSVLGEQYF.

The chain has TRBV7-2 and TRBJ2-7, with a possible D match to TRBD1 (6 bases). V was cut by 0 bases and J by 5 bases, with 11 bases left in between. Looked up from germline, CDR1 is SGHTA and CDR2 is FQGNSA. This CDR3 is 14 amino acids long. The CDR3 DNA is TGTGCCAGCAGCTTAGCGAGGGGACACCACGAGCAGTACTTC. Its translation: CASSLARGHHEQYF. The full variable domain, completed using reference TRBV7-2 and TRBJ2-7, is GAGVSQSPSNKVTEKGKDVELRCDPISGHTALYWYRQSLGQGLEFLIYFQGNSAPDKSGLPSDRFSAERTGGSVSTLTIQRTQQEDSAVYLCASSLARGHHEQYFGPGTRLTVT.

This clonotype was counted a few times. This chain links TRBV7-6 with TRBJ2-7; D ambiguous. Trimming shortened V by 3 bases and J by 5 bases, and 11 bases separated the two germline ends. CDR1 and CDR2 from the germline V gene are SGHVS and FNYEAQ. There are 13 residues in the CDR3. Here the CDR3 DNA reads TGTGCCAGCAGCTTTCTTGGTCTCAACGAGCAGTACTTC. Translation gives CASSFLGLNEQYF.

This chain connects TRBV5-5 to TRBJ2-3; D not certain. Trimming stripped 7 bases from V and 0 bases from J, with 12 bases between. The length of the CDR3 is 14 residues. Germline-derived CDR1 and CDR2 are SGHKS and YYEKEE (reference sequence). CDR3 amino acids: CASGKADSTDTQYF. The CDR3 DNA follows: TGTGCCAGCGGGAAGGCAGATAGCACAGATACGCAGTATTTT.

The rearrangement links TRBV20-1 to TRBJ2-5; unclear D gene. V lost 6 bases, J lost 4 bases, and 12 bases lay in between. The CDR3 has 12 amino acids. Germline-derived CDR1 and CDR2 are DFQATT and SNEGSKA (reference sequence). CDR3 residues: CSARLSAETQYF. In DNA, the CDR3 is TGCAGTGCCCGTTTGAGCGCAGAGACCCAGTACTTC.

This rearrangement joins TRBV7-2 to TRBJ2-3, with no clear D. The CDR3 totals 14 residues. Germline V gene lookup returns CDR1 SGHTA and CDR2 FQGNSA. V lost 1 base and J lost 2, with 7 bases in between. The CDR3 bases are TGTGCCAGCAGCTTAGAGCCCCCCACAGATACGCAGTATTTT. Its protein is CASSLEPPTDTQYF.

This clonotype showed up many times. The chain links TRBV5-5 to TRBJ1-1; TRBD1 is a possible D gene (6 bases). Germline V gives CDR1 SGHKS, CDR2 YYEKEE (reference sequence). V lost 4 bases and J 6 bases, leaving 16 bases between the germline ends. The CDR3 length is 14 residues. The CDR3 nucleotides are TGTGCCAGCAGCGCACCACAGGGTAAAGCTGAAGCTTTCTTT. Protein sequence: CASSAPQGKAEAFF.

The chain couples TRBV7-9 to TRBJ1-5; D unresolved. Deletions cut 5 bases from V and 9 bases from J, with 11 bases between. The CDR3 is 12 amino acids. Germline assignment: CDR1 SEHNR and CDR2 FQNEAQ (reference sequence). Here the CDR3 DNA reads TGTGCCAGCAGCCAAGGAAAGCGGCCCCAGCATTTT. Residues: CASSQGKRPQHF.